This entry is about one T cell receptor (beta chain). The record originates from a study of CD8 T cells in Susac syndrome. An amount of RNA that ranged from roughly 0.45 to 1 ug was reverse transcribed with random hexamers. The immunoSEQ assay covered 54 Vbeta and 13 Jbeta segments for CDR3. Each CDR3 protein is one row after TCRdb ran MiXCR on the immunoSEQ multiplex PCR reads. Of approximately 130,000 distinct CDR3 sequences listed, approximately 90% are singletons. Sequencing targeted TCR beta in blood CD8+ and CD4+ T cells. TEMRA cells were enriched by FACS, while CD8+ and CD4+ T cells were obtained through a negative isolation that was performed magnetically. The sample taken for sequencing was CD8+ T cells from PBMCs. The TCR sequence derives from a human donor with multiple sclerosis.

CDR3 in amino acids: CASSLTGPNYGYTF. CDR3 coding DNA: TGTGCCAGCAGCCTTACAGGGCCTAACTATGGCTACACCTTC. J is TRBJ1-2 and V is TRBV28; TRBD1 might be the D (6 bases). The CDR3 has 14 amino acids. Trimming shortened V by 6 bases and J by 0 bases, and 11 bases separated the two germline ends. Germline V lookup: CDR1 MDHEN, CDR2 SYDVKM.